The T cell receptor beta chain under discussion was sequenced for a study of identical twins. Study-level results: While abundant cord blood beta clonotypes carried fewer insertions, memory repertoires showed no such pattern.

Per the germline V gene, CDR1 is LNHDA and CDR2 is SQIVND (reference sequence). The CDR3 has 15 amino acids. V was shortened by 4 bases and J by 2 bases, with 12 bases between the two germline ends. A universal primer site was incorporated via template switching, and the cDNA contained unique molecular identifiers. TCRdb analysed the 5' RACE reads with MiXCR anew, one entry per CDR3 protein. The table records 400,000 to 500,000 distinct CDR3 sequences, 13% to 15% of them present only once. This clonotype was observed a few times. Its target is unknown. Healthy Caucasians alone served as donors. This same sample was also taken into another study, of yellow fever vaccine responses in identical twins.

This clonotype originated in a woman aged 18-29 years in good health. This chain joins TRBV19 and TRBJ1-5; maybe TRBD1 (5 bases). Sequences were obtained from CD4+ T cells sorted from blood. The CDR3 DNA sequence: TGTGCCAGTAGTACCGGGACCGGGGGCAATCAGCCCCAGCATTTT. It translates to CASSTGTGGNQPQHF.